This paragraph covers one T cell receptor (beta chain) sequence. This sample was taken from a study of blood T cell repertoires in COVID-19. Study at large: Researchers got acute and convalescent COVID-19 samples from the United States, Italy and Spain. PBMCs, B-cell-depleted T cells, or T cells provided the cDNA or gDNA that made up the material.

J was trimmed by 9 bases and V by 3 bases; bases with no gene match: 11. The CDR3 contains 15 residues. Looked up from germline, CDR1 is LNHNV and CDR2 is YYDKDF (reference sequence). Original processing notes: Reference gene primers were amplified, and this amplification served to estimate nucleated cell counts. Only in-frame clones appear in the TCRdb table, and some are missing; sequencing was by immunoSEQ multiplex PCR. The DNA gave D and trimming, while V, J and clone size come from that table. Of about 110,000 clones in the sample, more than 75% were seen once. This sequence originates from a woman aged 50 to 65 with acute or convalescent COVID-19. The V and J genes are TRBV15 and TRBJ2-1, with 7 nucleotides matching TRBD2. The sample comprised peripheral blood. The CDR3 region has the DNA TGTGCCACCAGCAGGGAGAGGGGCGGGAGAGGTGAGCAGTTCTTC. Its protein is CATSRERGGRGEQFF.